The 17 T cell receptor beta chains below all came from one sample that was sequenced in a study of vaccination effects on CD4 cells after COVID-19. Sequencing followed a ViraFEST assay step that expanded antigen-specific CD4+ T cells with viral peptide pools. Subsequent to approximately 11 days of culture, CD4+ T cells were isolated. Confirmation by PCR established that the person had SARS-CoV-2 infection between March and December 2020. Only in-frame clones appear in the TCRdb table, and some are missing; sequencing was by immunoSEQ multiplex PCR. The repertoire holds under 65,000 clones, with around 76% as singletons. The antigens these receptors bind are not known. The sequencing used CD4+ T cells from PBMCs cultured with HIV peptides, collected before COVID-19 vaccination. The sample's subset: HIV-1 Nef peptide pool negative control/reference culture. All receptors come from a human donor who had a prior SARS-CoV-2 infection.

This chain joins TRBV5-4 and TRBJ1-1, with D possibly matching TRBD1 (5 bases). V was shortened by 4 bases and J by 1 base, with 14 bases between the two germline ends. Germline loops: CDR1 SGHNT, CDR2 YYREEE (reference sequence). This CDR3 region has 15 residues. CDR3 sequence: CASSPGGVRNTEAFF. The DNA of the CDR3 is TGTGCCAGCAGCCCGGGAGGGGTTCGGAACACTGAAGCTTTCTTT.

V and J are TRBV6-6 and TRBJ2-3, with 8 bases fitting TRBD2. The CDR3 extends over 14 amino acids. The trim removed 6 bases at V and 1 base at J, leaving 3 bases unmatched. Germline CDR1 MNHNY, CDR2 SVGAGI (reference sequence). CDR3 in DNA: TGTGCCAGCAGGCGGGGGGCACGCACAGATACGCAGTATTTT. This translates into CASRRGARTDTQYF.

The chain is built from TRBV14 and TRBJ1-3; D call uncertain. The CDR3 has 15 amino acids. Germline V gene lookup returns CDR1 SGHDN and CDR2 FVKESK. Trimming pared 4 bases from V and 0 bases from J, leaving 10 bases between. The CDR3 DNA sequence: TGTGCCAGCAGCCCCCAACTGCTCTCTGGAAACACCATATATTTT. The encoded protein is CASSPQLLSGNTIYF.

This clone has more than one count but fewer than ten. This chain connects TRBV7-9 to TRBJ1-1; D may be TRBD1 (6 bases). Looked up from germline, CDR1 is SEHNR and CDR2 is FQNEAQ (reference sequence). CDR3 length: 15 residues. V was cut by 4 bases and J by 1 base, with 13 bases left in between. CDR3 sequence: CASSSHWTANTEAFF. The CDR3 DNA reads TGTGCCAGCAGCTCCCATTGGACAGCGAACACTGAAGCTTTCTTT.

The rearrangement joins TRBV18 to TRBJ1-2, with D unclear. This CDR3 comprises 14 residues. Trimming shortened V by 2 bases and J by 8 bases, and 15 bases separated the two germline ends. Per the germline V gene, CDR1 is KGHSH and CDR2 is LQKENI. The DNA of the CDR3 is TGTGCCAGCTCACCAGGATCCCCTGTGGGGGGCTACACCTTC. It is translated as CASSPGSPVGGYTF.

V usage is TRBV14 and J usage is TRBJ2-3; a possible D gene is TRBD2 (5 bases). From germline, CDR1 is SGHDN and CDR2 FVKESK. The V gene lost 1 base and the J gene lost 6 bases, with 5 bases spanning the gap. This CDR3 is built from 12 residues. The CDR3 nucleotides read TGTGCCAGCAGCCAAGCGGGGGATACGCAGTATTTT. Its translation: CASSQAGDTQYF.

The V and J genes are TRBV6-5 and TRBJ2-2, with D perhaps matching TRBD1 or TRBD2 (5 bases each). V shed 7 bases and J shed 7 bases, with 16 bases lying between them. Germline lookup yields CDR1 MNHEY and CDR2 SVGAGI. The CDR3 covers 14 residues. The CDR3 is CASTRPGGGGELFF. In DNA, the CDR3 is TGTGCCAGCACCCGCCCGGGTGGGGGCGGGGAGCTGTTTTTT.

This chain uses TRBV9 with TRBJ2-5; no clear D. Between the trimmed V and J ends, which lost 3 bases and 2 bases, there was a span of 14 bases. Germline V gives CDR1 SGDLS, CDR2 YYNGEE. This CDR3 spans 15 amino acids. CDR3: CASSEGSKGQETQYF. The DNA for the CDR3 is TGTGCCAGCAGCGAGGGTTCTAAGGGACAAGAGACCCAGTACTTC.

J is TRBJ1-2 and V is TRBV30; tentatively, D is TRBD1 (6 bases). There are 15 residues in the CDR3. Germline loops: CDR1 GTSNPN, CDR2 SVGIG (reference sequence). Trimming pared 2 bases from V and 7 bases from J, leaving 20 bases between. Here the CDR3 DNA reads TGTGCCTGGAGTACCCTTAGGGGGTTAAGGAGTGGCTACACCTTC. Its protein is CAWSTLRGLRSGYTF.

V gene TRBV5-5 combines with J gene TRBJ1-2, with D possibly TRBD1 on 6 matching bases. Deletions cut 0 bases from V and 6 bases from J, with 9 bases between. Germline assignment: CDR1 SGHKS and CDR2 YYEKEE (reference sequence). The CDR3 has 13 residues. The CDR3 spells CASSLAAGDGYTF. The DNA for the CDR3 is TGTGCCAGCAGCTTGGCGGCAGGGGATGGCTACACCTTC. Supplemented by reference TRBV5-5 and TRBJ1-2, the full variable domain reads DAGVTQSPTHLIKTRGQQVTLRCSPISGHKSVSWYQQVLGQGPQFIFQYYEKEERGRGNFPDRFSARQFPNYSSELNVNALLLGDSALYLCASSLAAGDGYTFGSGTRLTVV.

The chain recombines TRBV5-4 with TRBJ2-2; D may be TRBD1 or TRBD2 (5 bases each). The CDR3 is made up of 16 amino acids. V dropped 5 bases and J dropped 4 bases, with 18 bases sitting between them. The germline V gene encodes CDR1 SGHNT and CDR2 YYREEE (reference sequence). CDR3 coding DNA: TGTGCCAGCAGAACGGCCCAGGGACGCTTCACCGGGGAGCTGTTTTTT. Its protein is CASRTAQGRFTGELFF. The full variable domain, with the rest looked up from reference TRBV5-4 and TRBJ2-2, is ETGVTQSPTHLIKTRGQQVTLRCSSQSGHNTVSWYQQALGQGPQFIFQYYREEENGRGNFPPRFSGLQFPNYSSELNVNALELDDSALYLCASRTAQGRFTGELFFGEGSRLTVL.

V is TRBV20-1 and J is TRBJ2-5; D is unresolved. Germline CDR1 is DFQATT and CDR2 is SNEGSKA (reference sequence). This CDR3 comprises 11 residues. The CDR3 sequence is CRVGVSETQYF. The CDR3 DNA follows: TGCAGGGTAGGAGTGTCTGAGACCCAGTACTTC.

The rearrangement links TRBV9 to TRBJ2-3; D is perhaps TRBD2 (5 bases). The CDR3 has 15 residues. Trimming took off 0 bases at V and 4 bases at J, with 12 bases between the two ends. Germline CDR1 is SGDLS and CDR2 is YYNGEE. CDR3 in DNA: TGTGCCAGCAGCGTAGCTCAAATGGAGGCAGATACGCAGTATTTT. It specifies CASSVAQMEADTQYF.

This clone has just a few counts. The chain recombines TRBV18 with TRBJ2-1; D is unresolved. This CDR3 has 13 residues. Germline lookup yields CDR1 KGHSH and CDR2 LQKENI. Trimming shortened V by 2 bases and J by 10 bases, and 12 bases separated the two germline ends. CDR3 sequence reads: CASSPGEGWEQFF. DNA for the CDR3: TGTGCCAGCTCACCAGGAGAAGGGTGGGAGCAGTTCTTC.

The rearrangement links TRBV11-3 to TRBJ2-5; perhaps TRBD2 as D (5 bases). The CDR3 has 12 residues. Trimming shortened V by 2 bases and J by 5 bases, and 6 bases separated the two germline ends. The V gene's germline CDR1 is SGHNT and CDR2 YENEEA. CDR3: CASSLRGETQYF. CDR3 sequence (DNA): TGTGCCAGCAGCTTACGCGGGGAGACCCAGTACTTC.

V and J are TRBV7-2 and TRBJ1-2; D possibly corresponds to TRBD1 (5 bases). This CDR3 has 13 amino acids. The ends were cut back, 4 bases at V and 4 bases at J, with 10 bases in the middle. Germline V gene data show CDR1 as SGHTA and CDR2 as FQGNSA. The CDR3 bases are TGTGCCAGCAGCTCCAGGGTTGGCTATGGCTACACCTTC. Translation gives CASSSRVGYGYTF.

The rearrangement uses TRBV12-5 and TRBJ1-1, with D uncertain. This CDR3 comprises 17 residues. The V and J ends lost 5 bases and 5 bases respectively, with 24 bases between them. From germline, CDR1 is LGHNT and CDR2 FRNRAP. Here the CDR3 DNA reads TGTGCTAGTGGTCCGGAACCGGACCCCTGGGGAGGAACTGAAGCTTTCTTT. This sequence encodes CASGPEPDPWGGTEAFF.